One sample yielded the 31 T cell receptor beta chains listed below, sequenced in a study of vaccination and CD4 T cells after COVID-19. Sample treatment: roughly ten-day PBMC culture with coronavirus spike peptide pools or control peptides (ViraFEST assay). At the Johns Hopkins FTIC core, DNA taken from cultured CD4+ T cells was sequenced by way of the Oncomine TCR Beta short-read assay. TCRdb re-analysed the PCR reads in MiXCR, keeping a single row per CDR3 protein. Of thousands of distinct CDR3 sequences in the sample, about 61% were seen once. Their antigens remain unidentified. Sequenced sample: CD4+ T cells from blood, cultured in vitro. The receptors were gathered from a human donor who had recovered from COVID-19.

V usage is TRBV20-1 and J usage is TRBJ1-1; D may be TRBD1 (5 bases). The ends were cut back, 2 bases at V and 4 bases at J, with 14 bases in the middle. The CDR3 contains 14 residues. Per the germline V gene, CDR1 is DFQATT and CDR2 is SNEGSKA (reference sequence). CDR3 bases: TGCAGTGCTAGACTGTGGGGGGTGGGCACTGAAGCTTTCTTT. It specifies CSARLWGVGTEAFF.

V gene TRBV6-1 combines with J gene TRBJ1-1; D gene uncertain. CDR3 length: 11 residues. CDR1 and CDR2 (germline): MNHNS, SASEGT. V was trimmed by 7 bases and J by 1 base, leaving 4 bases between them. CDR3 nucleotide sequence: TGTGCCAGCAAGGGGAACACTGAAGCTTTCTTT. It yields the protein CASKGNTEAFF.

In its sample, this clonotype was seen a few times. The V and J genes are TRBV5-8 and TRBJ1-6, with 11 bases aligning to TRBD1. V gave up 1 base and J gave up 9 bases; unmatched junction bases: 9. The CDR3 covers 17 residues. The germline V gene has CDR1 SGHTS and CDR2 YDEGEE. CDR3 DNA: TGTGCCAGCAGCTTGTTTGGGGGGACAGGGGGGGTTTCACCCCTCCACTTT. Its translation: CASSLFGGTGGVSPLHF.

The chain uses TRBV7-2 and TRBJ2-3; TRBD2 agrees at 13 bases. With 5 bases clipped from V and 3 bases from J, the junction kept 11 bases outside the gene matches. Germline-derived CDR1 and CDR2 are SGHTA and FQGNSA. This CDR3 has 18 residues. CDR3 in DNA: TGTGCCAGCAGCCCAACGAGGACTAGCGGGGGAAGGACAGATACGCAGTATTTT. Amino acids: CASSPTRTSGGRTDTQYF.

This clonotype is classed as large. This chain links TRBV11-3 with TRBJ1-2; D is unclear. Trimming stripped 1 base from V and 7 bases from J, with 10 bases between. The CDR3 covers 13 residues. CDR1 and CDR2 (germline): SGHNT, YENEEA. The CDR3 region has the DNA TGTGCCAGCAGCTTAGGAGGGTCGTCTGGCTACACCTTC. This encodes CASSLGGSSGYTF. Supplemented by reference TRBV11-3 and TRBJ1-2, the full variable domain reads EAGVVQSPRYKIIEKKQPVAFWCNPISGHNTLYWYLQNLGQGPELLIRYENEEAVDDSQLPKDRFSAERLKGVDSTLKIQPAELGDSAVYLCASSLGGSSGYTFGSGTRLTVV.

This rearrangement joins TRBV14 to TRBJ2-5, with D perhaps given as TRBD1 or TRBD2 (5 bases each). The CDR3 runs 16 residues. Trimming left V 5 bases short and J 4 bases short, with 20 bases between. The germline V gene encodes CDR1 SGHDN and CDR2 FVKESK. The chain's CDR3 is CASSGMARPRGETQYF. The CDR3 DNA reads TGTGCCAGCAGCGGAATGGCACGCCCGAGGGGAGAGACCCAGTACTTC.

The V and J genes are TRBV27 and TRBJ2-5, with no clear D. Germline CDR1 MNHEY, CDR2 SMNVEV (reference sequence). The CDR3 sequence is 11 residues long. Trimming removed 0 bases at V and 4 bases at J, with 0 bases between. In DNA, the CDR3 is TGTGCCAGCAGTTTATCAGAGACCCAGTACTTC. It encodes CASSLSETQYF.

V is TRBV19 and J is TRBJ1-1; no reliable D call. With 3 bases removed from V and 4 bases from J, the gap between germline ends came to 9 bases. Germline CDR1 LNHDA, CDR2 SQIVND (reference sequence). The CDR3 totals 13 residues. The CDR3 DNA is TGTGCCAGTAGTATTCCGTGGGTCACTGAAGCTTTCTTT. This gives the protein CASSIPWVTEAFF.

The J gene is TRBJ1-2, the V gene TRBV7-2, with a possible D match to TRBD1 (5 bases). CDR1 is SGHTA and CDR2 is FQGNSA in the germline V gene. This CDR3 comprises 14 residues. Trimming took off 5 bases at V and 4 bases at J, with 14 bases between the two ends. The DNA of the CDR3 is TGTGCCAGCAGCGCGAGCCCGGGACGCTATGGCTACACCTTC. Translation gives CASSASPGRYGYTF. Full variable domain (rest looked up from reference TRBV7-2 and TRBJ1-2): GAGVSQSPSNKVTEKGKDVELRCDPISGHTALYWYRQSLGQGLEFLIYFQGNSAPDKSGLPSDRFSAERTGGSVSTLTIQRTQQEDSAVYLCASSASPGRYGYTFGSGTRLTVV.

CDR3 loop: CASSDGTGYSGNTIYF. The CDR3 coding sequence is TGTGCCAGCAGTGATGGTACAGGATACTCTGGAAACACCATATATTTT. The chain employs TRBV25-1 and TRBJ1-3, with TRBD1 as a possible D gene (5 bases). The CDR3 extends over 16 amino acids. The V gene lost 3 bases and the J gene lost 0 bases, with 12 bases spanning the gap. Germline values: CDR1 MGHDK, CDR2 SYGVNS.

The rearrangement uses TRBV5-1 and TRBJ2-7; D tentatively fits TRBD1 or TRBD2 (5 bases each). This CDR3 is 13 amino acids long. CDR1 is SGHRS, CDR2 YFSETQ, per germline. The V end was cut by 3 bases, the J end by 3 bases, with 10 bases between. CDR3 amino acids: CASSSGRGYEQYF. The CDR3 bases are TGCGCCAGCAGCTCGGGACGGGGCTACGAGCAGTACTTC.

The chain uses TRBV5-1 and TRBJ2-3; no definite D call. Trimming stripped 0 bases from V and 2 bases from J, with 10 bases between. This CDR3 has 15 residues. CDR1 and CDR2 (germline): SGHRS, YFSETQ. CDR3 in amino acids: CASSLVLQLTDTQYF. CDR3 DNA: TGCGCCAGCAGCTTGGTCTTACAACTCACAGATACGCAGTATTTT.

J is TRBJ1-1 and V is TRBV19; D may be TRBD1 (5 bases). Trimming took 3 bases from V and 1 from J, leaving 9 bases between them. The CDR3 sequence is 14 residues long. Germline V CDR1 and CDR2: LNHDA, SQIVND (reference sequence). The CDR3 reads CASSIPGTNTEAFF. CDR3 coding DNA: TGTGCCAGTAGTATCCCCGGGACGAACACTGAAGCTTTCTTT.

The chain combines TRBV6-5 with TRBJ1-5, with D maybe TRBD1 (5 bases). The germline V gene encodes CDR1 MNHEY and CDR2 SVGAGI. Trimming took 4 bases from V and 1 from J, leaving 8 bases between them. CDR3 size: 14 residues. The CDR3 DNA reads TGTGCCAGCAGTTCAGGGAGAAGCAATCAGCCCCAGCATTTT. Translated, it gives CASSSGRSNQPQHF.

V usage is TRBV6-1 and J usage is TRBJ1-2; unclear D gene. This CDR3 has 12 amino acids. The V gene lost 2 bases and the J gene lost 5 bases, with 6 bases spanning the gap. The V gene's germline CDR1 is MNHNS and CDR2 SASEGT. The CDR3 region has the DNA TGTGCCAGCAGTGAACGGCCTTATGGCTACACCTTC. It translates to CASSERPYGYTF.

The sample holds one count of this clonotype. The chain couples TRBV10-3 to TRBJ2-7; 9 bases agree with TRBD1. The CDR3 consists of 13 residues. Trimming at V came to 4 bases and at J to 6 bases, leaving 4 bases not matched to a gene. Germline V gives CDR1 ENHRY, CDR2 SYGVKD. The CDR3, as DNA: TGTGCCATCAGTGGGACACAGGGGGCCGAGCAGTACTTC. Translation: CAISGTQGAEQYF.

The chain employs TRBV6-2 or TRBV6-3 and TRBJ1-1; TRBD1 might be the D (6 bases). Germline V gene lookup returns CDR1 MNHEY and CDR2 SVGEGT. V was clipped by 5 bases and J by 1 base, with 11 bases between them. The CDR3 totals 14 residues. CDR3 coding DNA: TGTGCCAGCAGTACTGGACAGACGAACACTGAAGCTTTCTTT. Its protein product is CASSTGQTNTEAFF.

A single count supports this clonotype. This chain joins TRBV7-9 and TRBJ2-2, with D maybe TRBD2 (5 bases). CDR3 length: 15 residues. The germline V and J ends were trimmed by 0 bases and 4 bases, with 9 bases remaining between them. Germline CDR1 is SEHNR and CDR2 is FQNEAQ (reference sequence). CDR3 in amino acids: CASSLALASTGELFF. CDR3 DNA: TGTGCCAGCAGCTTAGCCCTAGCTTCCACCGGGGAGCTGTTTTTT.

The chain has TRBV6-2 or TRBV6-3 and TRBJ2-1; 8 bases are a match to TRBD1. V lost 2 bases and J lost 7; bases outside the gene matches: 7. The CDR3 has 15 residues. Germline V gene sequence: CDR1 MNHEY, CDR2 SVGEGT. In nucleotides, the CDR3 is TGTGCCAGCAGTTACGGGGGGACAGGTCCTAATGAGCAGTTCTTC. Translation gives CASSYGGTGPNEQFF.

A remark on this clonotype: The junction and the germline gene differ at one end; a read error may be behind it. The chain combines TRBV6-1 with TRBJ2-1; a possible D gene is TRBD1 (6 bases). Looked up from germline, CDR1 is MNHNS and CDR2 is SASEGT. The CDR3 consists of 14 residues. CDR3 region: CAISDLNIGRGQFF. Written as DNA, the CDR3 is TGTGCCATCAGTGATCTGAATATCGGCAGGGGGCAGTTCTTC.

The chain carries TRBV6-2 or TRBV6-3 and TRBJ2-1, with D unclear. The germline V gene encodes CDR1 MNHEY and CDR2 SVGEGT. CDR3 length equals 12 residues. V lost 0 bases to trimming and J lost 10 bases, with 7 bases between them. CDR3 nucleotides: TGTGCCAGCAGTTACTCTTCCTTGGAGCAGTTCTTC. Translated: CASSYSSLEQFF.

The rearrangement joins TRBV6-4 to TRBJ1-1; no clear D gene. Germline V lookup: CDR1 MRHNA, CDR2 SNTAGT. This CDR3 contains 13 residues. Trimming left V 6 bases short and J 0 bases short, with 8 bases between. The CDR3 region has the DNA TGTGCCAGCAGCGGACTAATGAACACTGAAGCTTTCTTT. Its protein is CASSGLMNTEAFF.

This clonotype was seen a single time. The chain links TRBV4-1 to TRBJ2-7; perhaps TRBD1 as D (5 bases). Trimming left V 0 bases short and J 4 bases short, with 16 bases between. Germline V gene data show CDR1 as MGHRA and CDR2 as YSYEKL. The CDR3 extends over 16 amino acids. The CDR3 region is CASSQDGRALRYEQYF. CDR3 nucleotides: TGCGCCAGCAGCCAAGATGGCAGGGCTCTCAGGTACGAGCAGTACTTC.

The genes are TRBV20-1 and TRBJ1-2; TRBD1 matches 8 bases. The CDR3 runs to 16 residues. The V and J ends lost 3 bases and 4 bases, in that order; junction bases with no gene match: 13. Germline V gene sequence: CDR1 DFQATT, CDR2 SNEGSKA (reference sequence). Written as DNA, the CDR3 is TGCAGTGCTAGCAGTCAGGGGGCCGCAACCGTCTATGGCTACACCTTC. Encoded protein: CSASSQGAATVYGYTF.

This clonotype was picked up one time. This chain joins TRBV5-1 and TRBJ2-7; 8 bases match TRBD1. The V and J ends lost 4 bases and 4 bases, in that order; junction bases with no gene match: 7. From germline, CDR1 is SGHRS and CDR2 YFSETQ. This CDR3 has 14 amino acids. The chain's CDR3 is CASSRGQGGYEQYF. The DNA of the CDR3 is TGCGCCAGCAGCCGCGGACAGGGTGGGTACGAGCAGTACTTC.

In its sample, this clonotype was seen a few times. The CDR3 loop is CASQDSGGADEQYF. CDR3 sequence (DNA): TGTGCCAGCCAAGATAGCGGGGGGGCTGACGAGCAGTACTTC. This chain connects TRBV19 to TRBJ2-7; TRBD2 matches 11 bases. CDR1 and CDR2 (germline): LNHDA, SQIVND (reference sequence). Trimming cost V 9 bases and J 5 bases; bases outside gene matches: 9. There are 14 residues in the CDR3.

This clonotype has a handful of counts. The chain is built from TRBV7-8 and TRBJ1-2, with TRBD1 matching over 10 bases. Losses at the gene ends were 5 bases for V and 7 bases for J; bases not matched to a gene: 10. CDR3 length equals 15 residues. In germline, CDR1 is SGHVS, CDR2 FQNEAQ. The CDR3: CASSVRGTGEVGYTF. The CDR3 bases are TGTGCCAGCAGCGTGAGGGGGACAGGGGAAGTTGGCTACACCTTC.

This clonotype was counted once. The chain is built from TRBV7-2 and TRBJ2-3; 10 bases align to TRBD2. Germline CDR1 and CDR2: SGHTA and FQGNSA. J lost 0 bases, V lost 4 bases, and 19 bases had no gene match. This CDR3 region has 21 residues. CDR3 sequence (DNA): TGTGCCAGCAGCTCGCCCATCGCGGGTCAAAAAGCGGGGGGGAGCACAGATACGCAGTATTTT. It yields the protein CASSSPIAGQKAGGSTDTQYF.

This chain joins TRBV27 and TRBJ2-2; TRBD1 might be the D (5 bases). V was shortened by 2 bases and J by 6 bases, with 13 bases between the two germline ends. From germline, CDR1 is MNHEY and CDR2 SMNVEV (reference sequence). The CDR3 extends over 15 amino acids. In DNA, the CDR3 is TGTGCCAGCAGTTTACGGCAGGGTGGGGCCGGGGAGCTGTTTTTT. Protein: CASSLRQGGAGELFF.

The rearrangement joins TRBV7-8 to TRBJ1-1; perhaps TRBD1 as D (5 bases). This CDR3 has 13 residues. Germline loops: CDR1 SGHVS, CDR2 FQNEAQ. V gave up 1 base and J gave up 11 bases, with 14 bases separating them. Here the CDR3 DNA reads TGTGCCAGCAGCTTAGGAGCGATGGGGGGGGCTTTCTTT. It translates to CASSLGAMGGAFF.

This chain connects TRBV20-1 to TRBJ2-5; maybe TRBD1 (7 bases). Germline values: CDR1 DFQATT, CDR2 SNEGSKA (reference sequence). This CDR3 is 15 amino acids long. The ends were cut back, 4 bases at V and 5 bases at J, with 20 bases in the middle. CDR3 protein: CSATGQAPRGETQYF. The CDR3 DNA reads as TGCAGTGCTACCGGACAGGCCCCGCGGGGTGAGACCCAGTACTTC.